Listed below are T cell receptor beta chains from one sample, sequenced in a study of cytomegalovirus exposure and HLA in healthy donors. Sequencing was performed with immunoSEQ multiplex PCR; in TCRdb, only in-frame clones are kept and a portion is missing. The sample records 120,000 or so clones, around 72% being singletons. Specimen: PBMCs. These receptors came from a woman aged 45-59 years in good health and CMV-seropositive. The CDR3 runs from the conserved cysteine through the conserved F or W. The order of the fields is J gene, V gene, clone size, D gene, CDR3 protein, CDR3 DNA. The D gene is left open where the match is weak. Not every row has a clone size; where given, it reads once, few, many or a size class.

>TRBJ2-7|TRBV6-6|.|.
CASSSAGRSYEQYF
TGTGCCAGCAGTTCGGCCGGCAGGTCCTACGAGCAGTACTTC
>TRBJ2-3|TRBV5-1|.|TRBD2
CASRPLAGLNTDTQYF
TGCGCCAGCCGACCCCTAGCGGGGTTGAACACAGATACGCAGTATTTT
>TRBJ2-7|TRBV12-1|.|.
CASRFTSGRCWEQYF
TGTGCCAGCAGATTTACTAGCGGGAGGTGTTGGGAGCAGTACTTC
>TRBJ2-1|TRBV5-1|.|TRBD1
CASSAGQGTPYNEQFF
TGCGCCAGCAGCGCCGGACAGGGGACCCCCTACAATGAGCAGTTCTTC
>TRBJ2-1|TRBV5-4|.|.
CASSGRGGSISYNEQFF
TGTGCCAGCAGCGGAAGGGGGGGATCGATTTCCTACAATGAGCAGTTCTTC
>TRBJ2-5|TRBV27|.|.
CASRGRETQYF
TGTGCCAGCAGGGGGAGAGAGACCCAGTACTTC
>TRBJ2-7|TRBV4-1|.|.
CASSQDMAVYEQYF
TGCGCCAGCAGCCAAGATATGGCGGTTTACGAGCAGTACTTC
>TRBJ2-3|TRBV19|.|TRBD2
CASSRTRLAGGRNTQYF
TGTGCCAGTAGTAGGACCCGACTAGCGGGAGGGAGGAATACGCAGTATTTT
>TRBJ1-2|TRBV7-2|.|.
CASSLTANYGYTF
TGTGCCAGCAGCTTAACGGCTAACTATGGCTACACCTTC
>TRBJ2-5|TRBV21-1|few|.
CARLPGGLSETQYF
TGTGCCAGACTACCCGGGGGATTGAGCGAGACCCAGTACTTC
>TRBJ1-2|TRBV2|.|.
CAGSDWGGSRSGYTF
TGTGCCGGCAGTGATTGGGGGGGATCGCGGTCTGGCTACACCTTC
>TRBJ2-1|TRBV6-1|few|.
CASRARGPGVGEQFF
TGTGCCAGCAGAGCTCGCGGCCCCGGGGTCGGTGAGCAGTTCTTC
>TRBJ2-2|TRBV9|.|TRBD2
CASSVARLAGDTGELFF
TGTGCCAGCAGCGTAGCTCGGCTAGCGGGAGACACCGGGGAGCTGTTTTTT
>TRBJ1-4|TRBV27|.|.
CASRLQGLNEKLFF
TGTGCCAGCAGGCTACAGGGCCTTAATGAAAAACTGTTTTTT